This T cell receptor beta chain was obtained from a study of blood T cell repertoires in COVID-19. In the source study's methods: Estimates of nucleated cell counts were drawn from the amplification of reference gene primers. Using immunoSEQ multiplex PCR, the repertoire was profiled, and TCRdb retains in-frame clones only, with some absent. V, J and clone size reflect that table, while D and trimming were determined from the DNA. The table lists 100,000 to 150,000 clones, roughly 74% of them singletons. This clone was seen more than once but under ten times. Germline loops: CDR1 SGDLS, CDR2 YYNGEE. The CDR3 runs to 17 residues. V shed 3 bases, J shed 6 bases, and the junction held 17 bases outside the gene matches.

The clonotype originates from an older man with COVID-19, enrolled during active disease. The sample was peripheral blood. This chain links TRBV9 with TRBJ1-2; 7 bases match TRBD1. This CDR3 is CASSEYGEGAYVDGYTF. The CDR3 region has the DNA TGTGCCAGCAGCGAATACGGAGAGGGGGCATACGTTGATGGCTACACCTTC.